This T cell receptor (beta chain) was documented in a study of monozygotic twins with inflammatory bowel disease. Germline CDR1 reads SGHDT; CDR2 reads YYEEEE. This CDR3 spans 16 amino acids. TCRalpha and TCRbeta cDNA was put through two nested PCRs of approximately 17 and 9 cycles. TCRdb re-called the 5' RACE reads; every CDR3 protein appears as one record, without DNA. This sample's clone table lists over 130,000 distinct CDR3 sequences. The chain is built from TRBV5-6 and TRBJ2-3; TCRdb returns TRBD2, unconfirmable since there is no DNA. The sequence came from a human donor with ulcerative colitis or Crohn's disease, or a healthy co-twin of an affected twin (not recorded which). Sequences were obtained from blood. This CDR3 reads CASSAPTSRGTDTQYF.